The 22 T cell receptor beta chains below all came from one sample that was sequenced in a study of metastatic and nonmetastatic thyroid tumors. Before thyroid surgery, none of the patients had received any treatment. TCRdb re-analyzed the PCR reads through MiXCR. The data hold about 28,000 clones, with 20% to 30% observed a single time. The specimen was blood. These TCRs come from a female donor with papillary thyroid cancer or a benign thyroid nodule (not recorded which). Some clones in this sample may be carry-over from other donors' samples.

This clone was counted only a few times. A much larger clone differs from this one at a single base, so this may be a read error. This chain joins TRBV27 and TRBJ1-1; unclear D gene. V lost 6 bases and J lost 1, with 15 bases in between. The CDR3 spans 15 residues. CDR1 is MNHEY, CDR2 SMNVEV, per germline (reference sequence). The CDR3: CASRSSGQTNTEAFF. The CDR3 DNA follows: TGTGCCAGCAGATCGTCCGGGCAGACGAACACTGAAGCTTTCTTT.

There are many counts of this clone. The V call is TRBV2, the J call TRBJ2-3; D is ambiguous. The CDR3 is 16 amino acids. Trimming cost V 5 bases and J 0 bases, with 15 bases left between them. Looked up from germline, CDR1 is SNHLY and CDR2 is FYNNEI. As DNA, the CDR3 is TGTGCCAGCAGTCGACTTGTAGCTACTAGCACAGATACGCAGTATTTT. This gives the protein CASSRLVATSTDTQYF.

This clone was observed many times. The rearrangement uses TRBV20-1 and TRBJ2-5, with TRBD2 matching over 7 bases. The V gene end was trimmed by 7 bases and the J gene end by 4 bases; junction bases not matched to a gene: 12. This CDR3 is built from 14 residues. Germline CDR1 DFQATT, CDR2 SNEGSKA (reference sequence). CDR3 DNA: TGCAGTGTCGTACCACTAGCGAGCTCAGAGACCCAGTACTTC. This sequence encodes CSVVPLASSETQYF.

This clone was found many times. The CDR3 protein is CASSPGDRTFNEKLFF. As DNA, the CDR3 is TGTGCCAGCAGCCCGGGGGACAGGACTTTTAATGAAAAACTGTTTTTT. The chain carries TRBV7-9 and TRBJ1-4; 8 nucleotides align to TRBD1. Germline V lookup: CDR1 SEHNR, CDR2 FQNEAQ (reference sequence). The length of the CDR3 is 16 residues. J was trimmed by 4 bases and V by 5 bases; bases with no gene match: 9.

This clone was counted many times. The rearrangement joins TRBV9 to TRBJ2-6; D remains unclear. The CDR3 extends over 16 amino acids. The germline V gene encodes CDR1 SGDLS and CDR2 YYNGEE. V lost 0 bases to trimming and J lost 2 bases, with 9 bases between them. The CDR3 is CASSVALGTGANVLTF. The CDR3 DNA sequence: TGTGCCAGCAGCGTAGCTTTAGGGACTGGGGCCAACGTCCTGACTTTC.

This clone was detected ten times or more. The V call is TRBV12-3 or TRBV12-4, the J call TRBJ2-1, with TRBD2 matching 7 bases. The CDR3 spans 16 residues. With 2 bases clipped from V and 10 bases from J, the junction kept 14 bases outside the gene matches. CDR3 bases: TGTGCCAGCAGTTTATTAAGGTGGCGGGAGCTCAACGAGCAGTTCTTC. As protein: CASSLLRWRELNEQFF.

Ten or more counts support this clone. One end of the junction does not line up with germline, which may come from a read error. The CDR3 region has the DNA TGTGCTAGCAGTAGCGGACTAGGAACAGAGACCCAGTACTTC. Translated, it gives CASSSGLGTETQYF. This chain uses TRBV7-7 with TRBJ2-5, with 7 bases identical to TRBD2. This CDR3 has 14 amino acids. The V gene's germline CDR1 is SSHAT and CDR2 FNYEAQ (reference sequence).

This clone was counted a few times. An end of the junction does not agree with germline; a read error may underlie this. J is TRBJ1-2 and V is TRBV10-3, with a weak D call TRBD1 (5 bases). This CDR3 spans 14 amino acids. Germline loops: CDR1 ENHRY, CDR2 SYGVKD. CDR3 nucleotides: TGTGCCATCAGTCCAGGGTTCATGTCTCTCCAAAGTCTCTTC. Residues: CAISPGFMSLQSLF.

This clone occurred a few times. Mismatch with germline at one junction end may stem from a read error. CDR3 amino acids: CASSYAGTDMNNEALF. The CDR3 DNA follows: TGTGCCAGCAGTTACGCTGGGACAGATATGAACAATGAAGCTCTCTTT. The chain combines TRBV6-2 or TRBV6-3 with TRBJ1-1; TRBD1 agrees at 7 bases. The CDR3 is made up of 16 amino acids. Germline V gene sequence: CDR1 MNHEY, CDR2 SVGEGT.

Many counts were recorded for this clone. This chain links TRBV19 with TRBJ2-1; D assignment may be TRBD1 or TRBD2 (5 bases each). The V end was cut by 5 bases, the J end by 7 bases, with 12 bases between. Germline CDR1 is LNHDA and CDR2 is SQIVND (reference sequence). This CDR3 region has 13 residues. The DNA for the CDR3 is TGTGCCAGTAGTCGACAGCCGGGGAATGAGCAGTTCTTC. Amino acids: CASSRQPGNEQFF.

This clone was observed many times. This chain links TRBV28 with TRBJ2-4; D possibly corresponds to TRBD2 (5 bases). This CDR3 contains 14 residues. CDR1 is MDHEN, CDR2 SYDVKM, per germline. V was cut by 5 bases and J by 1 base, with 9 bases left in between. The CDR3 loop is CASSRPGAKNIQYF. The CDR3 nucleotides are TGTGCCAGCAGTCGCCCGGGGGCCAAAAACATTCAGTACTTC. The full variable domain, rest sourced from reference TRBV28 and TRBJ2-4, is DVKVTQSSRYLVKRTGEKVFLECVQDMDHENMFWYRQDPGLGLRLIYFSYDVKMKEKGDIPEGYSVSREKKERFSLILESASTNQTSMYLCASSRPGAKNIQYFGAGTRLSVL.

In its sample, this clone ranks as medium-sized. The chain couples TRBV18 to TRBJ2-5; the D is unclear. Looked up from germline, CDR1 is KGHSH and CDR2 is LQKENI. The CDR3 totals 10 residues. Trimming stripped 6 bases from V and 5 bases from J, with 4 bases between. CDR3 sequence: CASSGETQYF. CDR3 sequence (DNA): TGTGCCAGCTCCGGGGAGACCCAGTACTTC.

Notes on this clone: At one end, the junction sequence differs from germline, possibly due to a read error. This chain joins TRBV4-2 and TRBJ2-3; D perhaps matches TRBD2 (5 bases). The CDR3 sequence is 16 residues long. The germline CDR1 and CDR2 sequences are LGHNA and YNFKEQ. The CDR3 loop reads CASSGTLGVITDTQYF. As DNA, the CDR3 is TGTGCCAGCAGCGGCACACTGGGAGTGATCACAGATACTCAGTATTTT.

This clone was seen at least ten times. A junction end diverges from the germline sequence, so it may reflect a read error. This rearrangement joins TRBV11-1 to TRBJ2-6, with a tentative D call TRBD1 (5 bases). This CDR3 region has 16 residues. The V gene's germline CDR1 is SGHAT and CDR2 FQDESV (reference sequence). The CDR3 loop is CASSLHKGAGANALTF. The CDR3 DNA is TGTGCCAGCAGCTTACATAAAGGGGCTGGGGCCAACGCCCTGACTTTC.

This clone appeared many times. This chain's CDR3 is CASSKAGGNEQFF. CDR3 sequence (DNA): TGTGCCAGTAGTAAGGCAGGGGGCAATGAGCAGTTCTTC. The chain links TRBV19 to TRBJ2-1; 7 positions match TRBD1. V gave up 4 bases and J gave up 6 bases; unmatched junction bases: 3. Germline CDR1 LNHDA, CDR2 SQIVND (reference sequence). This CDR3 has 13 amino acids.

This clone was counted only a few times. The chain links TRBV6-1 to TRBJ2-1; D perhaps matches TRBD2 (6 bases). Trimming took off 6 bases at V and 8 bases at J, with 11 bases between the two ends. The CDR3 consists of 12 residues. Germline CDR1 and CDR2: MNHNS and SASEGT. Here the CDR3 DNA reads TGTGCCAGCAGCGTTCTAGCGTATGAGCAGTTCTTC. It codes for CASSVLAYEQFF.

This sequence joins TRBV27 and TRBJ2-1, with TRBD2 matching 7 bases. The CDR3 consists of 18 residues. The V and J ends lost 6 bases and 9 bases, in that order; junction bases with no gene match: 23. Germline V CDR1 and CDR2: MNHEY, SMNVEV (reference sequence). Here the CDR3 reads CASSPTTLAVGPRCEQFF. The DNA of the CDR3 is TGTGCCAGCAGCCCGACCACTCTAGCGGTAGGGCCACGCTGTGAGCAGTTCTTC.

This clone appeared a few times. J is TRBJ2-3 and V is TRBV5-1; the D is unclear. This CDR3 region has 13 residues. Germline CDR1 is SGHRS and CDR2 is YFSETQ. V was pared by 0 bases and J by 4 bases, with 6 bases between. CDR3 amino acids: CASSLDDADTQYF. The CDR3 DNA sequence: TGCGCCAGCAGCTTGGACGACGCAGATACGCAGTATTTT. Full variable domain (missing parts from reference TRBV5-1 and TRBJ2-3): KAGVTQTPRYLIKTRGQQVTLSCSPISGHRSVSWYQQTPGQGLQFLFEYFSETQRNKGNFPGRFSGRQFSNSRSEMNVSTLELGDSALYLCASSLDDADTQYFGPGTRLTVL.

A note on this clone: The junction and the germline gene differ at one end; a read error may be behind it. Written as DNA, the CDR3 is TGTGCGAGCAGGGAAAGACCTGGACAGACTACCTACGAGCACTACTTC. Translating it yields CASRERPGQTTYEHYF. This chain uses TRBV6-1 with TRBJ2-7; possible D gene TRBD1, 6 bases. The length of the CDR3 is 16 residues. Germline V gene sequence: CDR1 MNHNS, CDR2 SASEGT.

This clone was observed many times. V gene TRBV27 combines with J gene TRBJ2-2; D is uncertain. With 1 base removed from V and 2 bases from J, the gap between germline ends came to 2 bases. Germline CDR1 reads MNHEY; CDR2 reads SMNVEV (reference sequence). CDR3 length: 13 residues. DNA of the CDR3: TGTGCCAGCAGTTTATTAAACACCGGGGAGCTGTTTTTT. It translates to CASSLLNTGELFF.

Many counts were recorded for this clone. V usage is TRBV25-1 and J usage is TRBJ2-4; D gene uncertain. From germline, CDR1 is MGHDK and CDR2 SYGVNS. This CDR3 has 15 amino acids. Trimming stripped 3 bases from V and 5 bases from J, with 14 bases between. The CDR3 DNA follows: TGTGCCAGCAGTGACCGGAGTTCATGGGAAAACATTCAGTACTTC. Translation gives CASSDRSSWENIQYF.

This clone counts as medium-sized (0.01 to 0.1%). CDR3 region: CASSLLAPAGSWYEQYF. In DNA, the CDR3 is TGTGCCAGCAGTTTGTTGGCCCCAGCGGGATCTTGGTACGAGCAGTACTTC. The chain combines TRBV28 with TRBJ2-7, with 7 bases identical to TRBD2. There are 17 residues in the CDR3. V lost 3 bases and J lost 4; bases outside the gene matches: 15. Germline V gene sequence: CDR1 MDHEN, CDR2 SYDVKM.